This T cell receptor (beta chain) stems from a study of T-cell memory formation after mild COVID-19. The wider study: There were largely donor-specific TCR clusters.

In this sample, this clonotype turned up many times. CDR3 length equals 14 residues. The germline V gene encodes CDR1 SGHAT and CDR2 FQDESV (reference sequence). Trimming left V 5 bases short and J 1 base short, with 11 bases between. Each CDR3 protein gets one entry after TCRdb re-called the 5' RACE reads with MiXCR. In the table there are more than 14,000 distinct CDR3 sequences, about 21% of which are singletons. This chain uses TRBV11-1 with TRBJ1-1; D call uncertain. Sequencing input: PBMCs or a T cell subset sorted from them (not recorded which). This clonotype was sampled from a young man who had mild COVID-19 (a few samples of this study predate the infection). Cell type and time point are not known. This CDR3 reads CASSPWTGNTEAFF. The CDR3 DNA sequence: TGTGCCAGCAGCCCCTGGACGGGGAACACTGAAGCTTTCTTT.